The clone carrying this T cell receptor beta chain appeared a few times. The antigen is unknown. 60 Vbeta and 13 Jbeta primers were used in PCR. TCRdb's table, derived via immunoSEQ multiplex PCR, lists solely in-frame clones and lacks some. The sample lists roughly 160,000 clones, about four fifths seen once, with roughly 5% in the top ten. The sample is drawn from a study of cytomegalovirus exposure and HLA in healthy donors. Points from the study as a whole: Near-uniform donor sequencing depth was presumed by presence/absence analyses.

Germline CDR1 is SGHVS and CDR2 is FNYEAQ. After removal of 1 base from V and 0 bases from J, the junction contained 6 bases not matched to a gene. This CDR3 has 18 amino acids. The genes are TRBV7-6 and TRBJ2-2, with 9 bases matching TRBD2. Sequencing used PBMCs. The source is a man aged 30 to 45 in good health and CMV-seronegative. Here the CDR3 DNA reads TGTGCCAGCAGCTTAGTGCAAGCGGGAGGTTCGAACACCGGGGAGCTGTTTTTT. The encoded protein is CASSLVQAGGSNTGELFF.